Following are 18 T cell receptor beta chains from one sample sequenced in a study of CD8+ T cells in alopecia areata. Sequencing relied on a cDNA template that was reverse transcribed from extracted RNA. Produced via immunoSEQ multiplex PCR; TCRdb's table is partial and in-frame only. This sample has 160,000 or so clones, with about 72% found just once. Sequences were derived from CD8+ T cells sorted from blood, sampled at week 0. The receptors stem from a human donor with alopecia areata.

The chain carries TRBV10-3 and TRBJ1-2; unclear D gene. Per the germline V gene, CDR1 is ENHRY and CDR2 is SYGVKD. V lost 2 bases to trimming and J lost 6 bases, with 7 bases between them. The length of the CDR3 is 12 residues. This chain's CDR3 is CAISEEGNGYTF. DNA of the CDR3: TGTGCCATCAGTGAGGAGGGAAATGGCTACACCTTC.

The rearrangement joins TRBV6-5 to TRBJ2-5; 7 bases align to TRBD2. Germline CDR1 reads MNHEY; CDR2 reads SVGAGI. The CDR3 has 15 residues. V lost 2 bases, J lost 0 bases, and 3 bases stayed unmatched. CDR3 coding DNA: TGTGCCAGCAGTTACCTCGGGGGGAACCAAGAGACCCAGTACTTC. This encodes CASSYLGGNQETQYF.

The rearrangement links TRBV7-9 to TRBJ1-2, with D perhaps matching TRBD1 (6 bases). V was shortened by 5 bases and J by 3 bases, with 10 bases between the two germline ends. The CDR3 is made up of 13 amino acids. The V gene's germline CDR1 is SEHNR and CDR2 FQNEAQ (reference sequence). In DNA form, the CDR3 reads TGTGCCAGCAGCCGAGGGGGGTACTATGGCTACACCTTC. Residues: CASSRGGYYGYTF.

This clone was observed many times. V gene TRBV2 combines with J gene TRBJ2-7; D remains ambiguous. Germline assignment: CDR1 SNHLY and CDR2 FYNNEI. The ends were cut back, 0 bases at V and 7 bases at J, with 19 bases in the middle. CDR3 size: 16 residues. For the CDR3, the DNA is TGTGCCAGCAGTGAAGCAAATCCCGGCCCCAGATCAGAGCAGTACTTC. Its translation is CASSEANPGPRSEQYF.

J is TRBJ2-1 and V is TRBV27; no definite D call. V was pared by 5 bases and J by 6 bases, with 11 bases between. The CDR3 length is 13 residues. The germline gives CDR1 MNHEY, CDR2 SMNVEV (reference sequence). The CDR3 loop reads CASSPLTTNEQFF. The CDR3 DNA sequence: TGTGCCAGCAGTCCCCTCACAACCAATGAGCAGTTCTTC.

The CDR3 DNA is TGTGCCAGCAGTGAATATATTCGAGGAGACAGGCCCTACGAGCAGTACTTC. It specifies CASSEYIRGDRPYEQYF. The chain couples TRBV25-1 to TRBJ2-7; a possible D gene is TRBD1 (6 bases). Germline-derived CDR1 and CDR2 are MGHDK and SYGVNS. CDR3 size: 17 residues. V gave up 0 bases and J gave up 2 bases, with 17 bases separating them.

The chain is built from TRBV9 and TRBJ2-3, with 10 bases that match TRBD2. Trimming cost V 2 bases and J 4 bases; bases outside gene matches: 4. This CDR3 is built from 15 residues. The germline V gene encodes CDR1 SGDLS and CDR2 YYNGEE. This CDR3 is CASSVSSGGADTQYF. The CDR3 nucleotides read TGTGCCAGCAGCGTGTCTAGCGGGGGCGCAGATACGCAGTATTTT.

The chain has TRBV27 and TRBJ1-5; D remains ambiguous. V was trimmed by 6 bases and J by 2 bases, leaving 14 bases between them. The V gene's germline CDR1 is MNHEY and CDR2 SMNVEV (reference sequence). The CDR3 extends over 15 amino acids. This CDR3 is CASSTRVERNQPQHF. The CDR3 nucleotides are TGTGCCAGCAGCACGCGGGTGGAGCGCAATCAGCCCCAGCATTTT.

As regards this clone: The same CDR3 arises from other DNA sequences in this sample as well. The rearrangement links TRBV9 to TRBJ2-3; 10 bases agree with TRBD2. This CDR3 has 13 residues. Looked up from germline, CDR1 is SGDLS and CDR2 is YYNGEE. V was pared by 3 bases and J by 5 bases, with 0 bases of the junction left unmatched. CDR3 amino acids: CASSASGGDTQYF. The CDR3 nucleotides read TGTGCCAGCAGCGCTAGCGGGGGAGATACGCAGTATTTT.

To note about this clone: Other DNA sequences from this sample encode an identical CDR3 as well. The rearrangement links TRBV13 to TRBJ2-7, with a weak D call TRBD2 (5 bases). The V and J ends lost 4 bases and 4 bases respectively, with 11 bases between them. The CDR3 is made up of 13 amino acids. From germline, CDR1 is PRHDT and CDR2 FYEKMQ (reference sequence). CDR3 sequence (DNA): TGTGCCAGCAGCTCGGGTCGGGATTACGAGCAGTACTTC. This sequence encodes CASSSGRDYEQYF.

The rearrangement links TRBV7-8 to TRBJ2-5; the D gene is possibly TRBD1 (6 bases). Trimming removed 8 bases at V and 5 bases at J, with 15 bases between. This CDR3 spans 13 amino acids. Germline assignment: CDR1 SGHVS and CDR2 FQNEAQ. The CDR3 spells CASLPPGVETQYF. DNA of the CDR3: TGTGCCAGCCTGCCACCAGGGGTGGAGACCCAGTACTTC.

The rearrangement joins TRBV5-1 to TRBJ2-2, with 7 bases fitting TRBD2. Germline CDR1 SGHRS, CDR2 YFSETQ. This CDR3 contains 16 residues. With 4 bases clipped from V and 0 bases from J, the junction kept 6 bases outside the gene matches. The CDR3 protein is CASSPIAGANTGELFF. In DNA form, the CDR3 reads TGCGCCAGCAGCCCGATAGCGGGCGCGAACACCGGGGAGCTGTTTTTT.

This chain uses TRBV6-6 with TRBJ2-7; a weak D match, TRBD1 (6 bases). Trimming cost V 0 bases and J 10 bases, with 13 bases left between them. The CDR3 loop spans 13 amino acids. CDR1 is MNHNY and CDR2 is SVGAGI in the germline V gene (reference sequence). CDR3 bases: TGTGCCAGCAGTTACTCGTCGCCAGGGGAACAGTACTTC. Its protein product is CASSYSSPGEQYF.

Only a few counts were recorded for this clone. The rearrangement uses TRBV19 and TRBJ1-5; no clear D gene. In germline, CDR1 is LNHDA, CDR2 SQIVND (reference sequence). The CDR3 totals 13 residues. V dropped 3 bases and J dropped 0 bases, with 3 bases sitting between them. The CDR3 bases are TGTGCCAGTAGTATGGCTAGCAATCAGCCCCAGCATTTT. Translated: CASSMASNQPQHF.

The gene calls are TRBV4-1 and TRBJ2-1, with 11 bases lining up with TRBD2. This CDR3 spans 15 amino acids. The germline V gene has CDR1 MGHRA and CDR2 YSYEKL. The trim removed 4 bases at V and 7 bases at J, leaving 6 bases unmatched. For the CDR3, the DNA is TGCGCCAGCAGCCGAGGACTAGCGGGCGGGAATGAGCAGTTCTTC. Translation gives CASSRGLAGGNEQFF.

This clone appeared a few times. The chain uses TRBV7-9 and TRBJ1-4; the match to TRBD1 covers 8 bases. With 4 bases clipped from V and 0 bases from J, the junction kept 7 bases outside the gene matches. Germline values: CDR1 SEHNR, CDR2 FQNEAQ (reference sequence). This CDR3 region has 17 residues. The CDR3 here is CASSSGQGISTNEKLFF. CDR3 coding DNA: TGTGCCAGCAGCTCCGGACAGGGAATATCAACTAATGAAAAACTGTTTTTT.

The chain uses TRBV2 and TRBJ1-5; D unresolved. V was trimmed by 7 bases and J by 7 bases, leaving 14 bases between them. The germline CDR1 and CDR2 sequences are SNHLY and FYNNEI. The length of the CDR3 is 13 residues. The CDR3 DNA reads TGTGCCAGCACCCCTGCCCCCAGGCAGCCCCAGCATTTT. As protein: CASTPAPRQPQHF.

J is TRBJ1-1 and V is TRBV6-5, with D possibly TRBD1 on 5 matching bases. Trimming removed 6 bases at V and 4 bases at J, with 18 bases between. The CDR3 is made up of 15 amino acids. CDR1 is MNHEY and CDR2 is SVGAGI in the germline V gene. The CDR3 reads CASRRTTTGPTEAFF. The CDR3 bases are TGTGCCAGCAGGCGCACCACTACAGGTCCCACTGAAGCTTTCTTT.